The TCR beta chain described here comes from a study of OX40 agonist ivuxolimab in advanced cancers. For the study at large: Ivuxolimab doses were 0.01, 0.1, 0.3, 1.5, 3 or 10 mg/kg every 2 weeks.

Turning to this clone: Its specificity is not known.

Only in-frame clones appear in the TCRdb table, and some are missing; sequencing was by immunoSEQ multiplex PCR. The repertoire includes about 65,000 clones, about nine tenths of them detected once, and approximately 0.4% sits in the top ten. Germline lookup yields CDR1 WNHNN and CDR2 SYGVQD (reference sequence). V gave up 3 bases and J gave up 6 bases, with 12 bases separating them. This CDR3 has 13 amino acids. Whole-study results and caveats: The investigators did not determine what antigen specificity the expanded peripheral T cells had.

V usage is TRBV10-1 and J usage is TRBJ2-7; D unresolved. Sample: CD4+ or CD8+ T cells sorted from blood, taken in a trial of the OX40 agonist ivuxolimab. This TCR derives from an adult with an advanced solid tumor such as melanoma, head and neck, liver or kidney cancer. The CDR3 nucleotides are TGCGCCAGCAGTGAAAGTCCATTCGGCGAGCAGTACTTC. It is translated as CASSESPFGEQYF.